The 2 T cell receptor beta chains listed next were all sequenced from one sample in a study of T cells in Graves' hyperthyroidism and ophthalmopathy. Authors of the study amplified TCR beta CDR3 regions from RNA transcripts. Carried out on the TCR CDR3, a first-round RT-PCR used the HTBI primer set. Using its own MiXCR run on the multiplex PCR reads, TCRdb lists one record per CDR3 protein. The table has fewer than 450,000 distinct CDR3 sequences, more than 12% seen once. Sample: blood. These receptors were taken from a man aged 50 to 59 with Graves' ophthalmopathy.

This chain links TRBV5-1 with TRBJ2-7, with TRBD2 as a possible D gene (5 bases). V gave up 0 bases and J gave up 7 bases, with 14 bases separating them. The CDR3 is 14 residues long. Germline V CDR1 and CDR2: SGHRS, YFSETQ. This chain's CDR3 is CASSLVSDQREQYF. CDR3 DNA sequence: TGCGCCAGCAGCTTGGTTAGCGATCAAAGGGAGCAGTACTTC.

In its sample, this clonotype was seen a few times. This chain uses TRBV15 with TRBJ2-3; no clear D. Looked up from germline, CDR1 is LNHNV and CDR2 is YYDKDF (reference sequence). V gave up 4 bases and J gave up 0 bases, with 11 bases separating them. The CDR3 is 15 residues long. This CDR3 is CATSTSSPSTDTQYF. DNA of the CDR3: TGTGCCACCAGCACCTCAAGCCCGAGCACAGATACGCAGTATTTT. Variable domain in full (rest from reference TRBV15 and TRBJ2-3): DAMVIQNPRYQVTQFGKPVTLSCSQTLNHNVMYWYQQKSSQAPKLLFHYYDKDFNNEADTPDNFQSRRPNTSFCFLDIRSPGLGDTAMYLCATSTSSPSTDTQYFGPGTRLTVL.